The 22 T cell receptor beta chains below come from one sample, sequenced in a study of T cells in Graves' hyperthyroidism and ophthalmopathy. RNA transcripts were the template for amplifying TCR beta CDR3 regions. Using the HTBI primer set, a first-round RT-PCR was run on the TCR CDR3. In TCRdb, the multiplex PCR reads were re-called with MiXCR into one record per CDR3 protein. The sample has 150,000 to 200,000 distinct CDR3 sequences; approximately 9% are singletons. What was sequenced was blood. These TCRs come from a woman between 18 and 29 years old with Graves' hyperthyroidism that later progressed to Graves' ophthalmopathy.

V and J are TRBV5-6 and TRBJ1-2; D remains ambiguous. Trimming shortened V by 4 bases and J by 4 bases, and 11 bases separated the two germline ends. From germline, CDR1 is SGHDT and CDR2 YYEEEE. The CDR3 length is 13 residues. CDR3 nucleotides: TGTGCCAGCAGCCGGATGGAGGGCTATGGCTACACCTTC. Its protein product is CASSRMEGYGYTF.

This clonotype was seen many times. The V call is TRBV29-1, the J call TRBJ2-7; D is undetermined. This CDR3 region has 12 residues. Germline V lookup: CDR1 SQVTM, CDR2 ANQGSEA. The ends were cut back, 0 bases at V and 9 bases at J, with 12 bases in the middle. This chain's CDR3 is CSVEDTGPRQYF. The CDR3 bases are TGCAGCGTTGAAGATACGGGTCCCCGGCAGTACTTC.

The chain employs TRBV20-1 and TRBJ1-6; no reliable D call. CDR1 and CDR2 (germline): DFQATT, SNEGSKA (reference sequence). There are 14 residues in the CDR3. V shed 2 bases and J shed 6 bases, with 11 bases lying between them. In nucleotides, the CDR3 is TGCAGTGCTAGACTTCCATGGACTAATTCACCCCTCCACTTT. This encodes CSARLPWTNSPLHF.

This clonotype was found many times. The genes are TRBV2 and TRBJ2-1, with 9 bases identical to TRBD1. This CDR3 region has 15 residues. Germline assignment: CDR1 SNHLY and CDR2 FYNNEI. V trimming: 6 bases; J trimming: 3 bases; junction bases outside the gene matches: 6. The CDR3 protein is CASRPGQGYYNEQFF. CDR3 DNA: TGTGCCAGCAGGCCGGGACAGGGCTACTACAATGAGCAGTTCTTC.

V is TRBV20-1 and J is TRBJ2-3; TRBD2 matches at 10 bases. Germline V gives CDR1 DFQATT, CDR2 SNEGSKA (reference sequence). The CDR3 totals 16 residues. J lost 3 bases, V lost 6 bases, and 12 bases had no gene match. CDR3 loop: CSAPAPAGGRTDTQYF. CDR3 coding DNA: TGCAGTGCCCCGGCACCAGCGGGGGGGCGGACAGATACGCAGTATTTT.

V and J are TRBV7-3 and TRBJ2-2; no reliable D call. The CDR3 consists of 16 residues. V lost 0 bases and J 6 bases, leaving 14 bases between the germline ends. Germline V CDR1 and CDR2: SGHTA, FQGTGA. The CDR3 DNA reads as TGTGCCAGCAGCTTAACGACCTATTCCTCCGCCGGGGAGCTGTTTTTT. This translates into CASSLTTYSSAGELFF.

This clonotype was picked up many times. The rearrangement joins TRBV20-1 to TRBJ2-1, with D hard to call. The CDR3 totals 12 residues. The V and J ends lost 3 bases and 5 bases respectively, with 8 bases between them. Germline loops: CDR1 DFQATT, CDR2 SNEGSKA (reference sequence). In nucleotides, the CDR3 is TGCAGTGCTAGGTTCGAAAACAATGAGCAGTTCTTC. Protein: CSARFENNEQFF.

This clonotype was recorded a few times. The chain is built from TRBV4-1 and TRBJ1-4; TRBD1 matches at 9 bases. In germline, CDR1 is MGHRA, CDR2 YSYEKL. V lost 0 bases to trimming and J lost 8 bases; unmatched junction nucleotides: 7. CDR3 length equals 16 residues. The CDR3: CASSQDPGTGKEKLFF. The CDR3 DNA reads TGCGCCAGCAGCCAAGATCCCGGGACAGGGAAGGAAAAACTGTTTTTT.

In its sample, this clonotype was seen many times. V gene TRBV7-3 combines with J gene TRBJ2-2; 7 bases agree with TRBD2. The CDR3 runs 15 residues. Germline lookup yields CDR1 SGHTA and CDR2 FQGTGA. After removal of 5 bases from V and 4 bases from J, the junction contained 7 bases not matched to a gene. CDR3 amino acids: CASSRRERGTGELFF. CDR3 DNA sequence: TGTGCCAGCAGCAGACGGGAGCGGGGCACCGGGGAGCTGTTTTTT.

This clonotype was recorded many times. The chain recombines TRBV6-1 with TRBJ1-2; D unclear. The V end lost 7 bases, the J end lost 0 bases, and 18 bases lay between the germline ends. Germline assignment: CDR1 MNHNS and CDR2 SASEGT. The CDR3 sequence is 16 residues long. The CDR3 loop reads CASISSLDPTNYGYTF. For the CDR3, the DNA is TGTGCCAGCATCTCATCGTTGGACCCCACTAACTATGGCTACACCTTC.

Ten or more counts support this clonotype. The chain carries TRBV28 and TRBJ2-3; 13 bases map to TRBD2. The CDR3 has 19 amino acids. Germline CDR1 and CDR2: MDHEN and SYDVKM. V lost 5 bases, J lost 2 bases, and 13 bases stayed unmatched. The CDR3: CASSPPSPGLAGHTDTQYF. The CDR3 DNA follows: TGTGCCAGCAGTCCCCCCTCCCCGGGACTAGCGGGGCACACAGATACGCAGTATTTT.

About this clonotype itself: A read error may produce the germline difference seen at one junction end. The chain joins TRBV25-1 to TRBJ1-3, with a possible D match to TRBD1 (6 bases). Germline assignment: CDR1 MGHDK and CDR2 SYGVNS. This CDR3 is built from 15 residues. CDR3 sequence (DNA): TGTGTCAGCAGTGAGGGGGGGCGAACGGGAAACACCATATATTTT. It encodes CVSSEGGRTGNTIYF.

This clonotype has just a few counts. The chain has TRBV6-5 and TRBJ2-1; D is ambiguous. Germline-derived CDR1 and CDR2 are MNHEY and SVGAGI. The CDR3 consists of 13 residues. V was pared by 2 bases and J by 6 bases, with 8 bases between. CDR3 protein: CASSYIASNEQFF. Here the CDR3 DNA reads TGTGCCAGCAGTTACATAGCTAGCAATGAGCAGTTCTTC.

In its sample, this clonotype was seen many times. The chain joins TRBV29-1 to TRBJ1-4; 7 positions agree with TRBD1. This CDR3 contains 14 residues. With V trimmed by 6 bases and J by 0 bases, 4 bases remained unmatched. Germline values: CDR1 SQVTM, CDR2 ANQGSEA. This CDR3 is CSVGTAATNEKLFF. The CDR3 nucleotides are TGCAGCGTCGGGACAGCCGCAACTAATGAAAAACTGTTTTTT.

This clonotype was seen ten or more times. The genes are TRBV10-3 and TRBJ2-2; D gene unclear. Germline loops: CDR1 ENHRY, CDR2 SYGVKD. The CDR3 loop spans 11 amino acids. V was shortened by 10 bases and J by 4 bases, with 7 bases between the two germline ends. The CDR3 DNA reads TGTGCCACCAGCCCCACCGGGGAGCTGTTTTTT. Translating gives CATSPTGELFF.

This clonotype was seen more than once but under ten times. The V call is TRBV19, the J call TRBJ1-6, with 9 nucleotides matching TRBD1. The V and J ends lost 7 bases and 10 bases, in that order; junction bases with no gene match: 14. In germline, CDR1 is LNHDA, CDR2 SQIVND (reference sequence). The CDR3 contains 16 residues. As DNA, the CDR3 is TGTGCCAGTACCGAATCCGGGACAGGGATAGGCTCACCCCTCCACTTT. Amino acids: CASTESGTGIGSPLHF.

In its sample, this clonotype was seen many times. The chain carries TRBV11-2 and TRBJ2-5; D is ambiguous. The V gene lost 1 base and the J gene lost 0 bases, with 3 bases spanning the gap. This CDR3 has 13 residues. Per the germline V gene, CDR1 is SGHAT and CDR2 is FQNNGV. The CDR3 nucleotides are TGTGCCAGCAGCTTAGGAAACCAAGAGACCCAGTACTTC. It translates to CASSLGNQETQYF.

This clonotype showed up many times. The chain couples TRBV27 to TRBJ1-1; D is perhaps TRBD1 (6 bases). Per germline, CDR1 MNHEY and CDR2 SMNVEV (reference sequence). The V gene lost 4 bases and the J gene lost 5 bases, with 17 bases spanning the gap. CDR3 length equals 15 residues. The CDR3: CASSSPGAGITEAFF. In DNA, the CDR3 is TGTGCCAGCAGTTCCCCAGGGGCAGGGATAACTGAAGCTTTCTTT.

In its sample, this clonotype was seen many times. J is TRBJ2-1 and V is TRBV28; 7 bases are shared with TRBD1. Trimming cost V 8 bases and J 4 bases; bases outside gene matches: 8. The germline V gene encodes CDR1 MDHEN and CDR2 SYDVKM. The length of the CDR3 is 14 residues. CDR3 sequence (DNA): TGTGCCAGCTGGGCACAGGGGTTTTACAATGAGCAGTTCTTC. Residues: CASWAQGFYNEQFF.

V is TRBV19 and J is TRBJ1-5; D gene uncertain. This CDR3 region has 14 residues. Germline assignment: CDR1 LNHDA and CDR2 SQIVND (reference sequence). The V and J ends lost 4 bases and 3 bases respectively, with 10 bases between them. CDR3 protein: CASSRWVDNQPQHF. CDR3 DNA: TGTGCCAGTAGTAGGTGGGTTGACAATCAGCCCCAGCATTTT.

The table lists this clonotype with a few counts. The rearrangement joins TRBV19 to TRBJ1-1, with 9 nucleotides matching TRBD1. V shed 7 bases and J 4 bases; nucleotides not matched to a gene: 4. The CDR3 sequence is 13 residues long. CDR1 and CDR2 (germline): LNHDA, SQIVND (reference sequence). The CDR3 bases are TGTGCCAGTAATAGACAGGGGGTCACTGAAGCTTTCTTT. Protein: CASNRQGVTEAFF.

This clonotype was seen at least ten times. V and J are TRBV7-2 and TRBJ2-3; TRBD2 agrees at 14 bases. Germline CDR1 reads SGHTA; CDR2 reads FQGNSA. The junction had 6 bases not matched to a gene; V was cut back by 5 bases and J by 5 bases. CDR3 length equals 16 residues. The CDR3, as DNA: TGTGCCAGCAGCCCACGACTAGCGGGGGGGGGAGATACGCAGTATTTT. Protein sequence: CASSPRLAGGGDTQYF.